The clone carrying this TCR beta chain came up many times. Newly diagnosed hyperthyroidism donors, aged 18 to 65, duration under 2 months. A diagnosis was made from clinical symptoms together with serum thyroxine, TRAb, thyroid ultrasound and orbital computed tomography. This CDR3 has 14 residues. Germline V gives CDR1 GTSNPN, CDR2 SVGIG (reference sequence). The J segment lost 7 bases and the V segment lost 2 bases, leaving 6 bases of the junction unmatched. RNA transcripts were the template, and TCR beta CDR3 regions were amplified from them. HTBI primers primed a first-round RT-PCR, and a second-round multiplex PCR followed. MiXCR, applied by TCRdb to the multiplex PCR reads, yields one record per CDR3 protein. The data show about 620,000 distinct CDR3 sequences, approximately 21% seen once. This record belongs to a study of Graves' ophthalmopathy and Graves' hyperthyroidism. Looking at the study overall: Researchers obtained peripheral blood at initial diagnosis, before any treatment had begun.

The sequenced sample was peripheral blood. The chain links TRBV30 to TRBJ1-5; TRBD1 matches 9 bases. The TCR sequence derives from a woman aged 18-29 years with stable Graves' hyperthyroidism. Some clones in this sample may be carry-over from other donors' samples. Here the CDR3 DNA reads TGTGCCTGGAGTTGGACAGGGGAGCTCCAGCCCCAGCATTTT. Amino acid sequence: CAWSWTGELQPQHF.